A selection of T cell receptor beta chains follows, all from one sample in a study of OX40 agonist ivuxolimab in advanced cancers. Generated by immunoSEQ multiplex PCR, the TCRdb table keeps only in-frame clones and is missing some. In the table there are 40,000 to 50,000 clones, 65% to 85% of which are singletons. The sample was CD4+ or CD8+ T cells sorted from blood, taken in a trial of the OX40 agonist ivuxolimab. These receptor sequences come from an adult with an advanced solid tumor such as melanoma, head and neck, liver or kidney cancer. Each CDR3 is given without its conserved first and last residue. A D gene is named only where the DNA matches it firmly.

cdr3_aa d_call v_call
AISEPGLYSYEQY TRBD2 TRBV10-3
AWNKVRAGREQY - TRBV30
ASGTGGEAF TRBD1 TRBV5-1
ASSLTRGAGNQPQH - TRBV4-1
ASSLGASGGTDTQY TRBD2 TRBV5-1
ASSLDWGRGRNEQY TRBD1 TRBV7-8
ASSPGSRGNTAYEQY - TRBV5-8
ASSYSRTAMVPEAF - TRBV6-5
ASSPGGGTDTQY - TRBV18
ASSLFGGGTKNIQY TRBD2 TRBV7-8
ASNSKGWNTGELF - TRBV7-8
ASSFQGSTDTQY - TRBV28
ASSTPGTGSFGNQPQH - TRBV21-1
ASSLARLAVH - TRBV28
ASSLGRKEKLF - TRBV7-2
SVDVPYTDTQY - TRBV29-1
ASSRSGQSSGNTIY - TRBV18
ASSRNRRLNEQF - TRBV6-4
ASSQGQGGFSGYT TRBD1 TRBV7-2
ASSPPSNSPLH - TRBV4-2
ASSFLTGRNSPLH TRBD1 TRBV7-2
ASSAWGEDGYT - TRBV2
ASSLDIQGLETQY - TRBV11-2